The 32 T cell receptor beta chains given below trace back to one sample, sequenced in a study of neurological immune-mediated disorders. Each CDR3 protein is one row after TCRdb ran MiXCR on the 5' RACE reads. Of approximately 82,000 distinct CDR3 sequences in the sample, 2.5% to 3% were seen once. The source material was PBMCs. The origin of the receptors is a young woman with multiple sclerosis.

This clonotype was picked up many times. The chain combines TRBV20-1 with TRBJ2-1; 7 bases align to TRBD2. Losses at the gene ends were 1 base for V and 2 bases for J; bases not matched to a gene: 5. CDR3 length: 15 residues. CDR1 is DFQATT and CDR2 is SNEGSKA in the germline V gene (reference sequence). CDR3 in DNA: TGCAGTGCTAGAGGCTCTAGCGGAACCTACAATGAGCAGTTCTTC. Translating gives CSARGSSGTYNEQFF.

This clonotype has ten or more counts. In DNA, the CDR3 is TGTGCCAGCAGCCAAGACTCCCTAATGAATGAGCAGTTCTTC. Translation gives CASSQDSLMNEQFF. The genes are TRBV11-3 and TRBJ2-1; no firm D call. This CDR3 has 14 amino acids. Germline CDR1 is SGHNT and CDR2 is YENEEA. Trimming removed 5 bases at V and 7 bases at J, with 15 bases between.

This clonotype has a count of ten or more. The chain joins TRBV18 to TRBJ1-1; D is unresolved. The CDR3 sequence is 14 residues long. The ends were cut back, 3 bases at V and 0 bases at J, with 8 bases in the middle. Germline V gene sequence: CDR1 KGHSH, CDR2 LQKENI. The CDR3 is CASSPLGVNTEAFF. The CDR3 coding sequence is TGTGCCAGCTCACCCCTTGGGGTGAACACTGAAGCTTTCTTT.

The sample holds many counts of this clonotype. The chain carries TRBV7-2 and TRBJ2-7; D possibly corresponds to TRBD2 (5 bases). Germline-derived CDR1 and CDR2 are SGHTA and FQGNSA. The V and J ends lost 1 base and 3 bases respectively, with 13 bases between them. This CDR3 has 15 amino acids. CDR3 region: CASSLGPTRNYEQYF. CDR3 DNA sequence: TGTGCCAGCAGCTTAGGTCCTACTAGGAACTACGAGCAGTACTTC.

Many counts were recorded for this clonotype. J is TRBJ2-7 and V is TRBV10-3; 13 bases map to TRBD2. The trim removed 0 bases at V and 2 bases at J, leaving 7 bases unmatched. The CDR3 is 18 amino acids. Germline CDR1 ENHRY, CDR2 SYGVKD. The CDR3 coding sequence is TGTGCCATCAGTGAGTCGATGGGACTAGCGGGATCGACCTACGAGCAGTACTTC. Its protein product is CAISESMGLAGSTYEQYF.

There are many counts of this clonotype. In nucleotides, the CDR3 is TGTGCCAGCAGCTTAGAGGCGCCCGGCAGGGGATTGTTCAATGAGCAGTTCTTC. Encoded protein: CASSLEAPGRGLFNEQFF. V gene TRBV7-9 combines with J gene TRBJ2-1; a weak D match, TRBD1 (6 bases). Germline values: CDR1 SEHNR, CDR2 FQNEAQ (reference sequence). Trimming shortened V by 1 base and J by 6 bases, and 22 bases separated the two germline ends. The CDR3 loop spans 18 amino acids.

In this sample, this clonotype turned up many times. This chain joins TRBV7-6 and TRBJ1-2; 8 positions match TRBD1. V gave up 1 base and J gave up 8 bases; unmatched junction bases: 3. Germline V gene data show CDR1 as SGHVS and CDR2 as FNYEAQ. The CDR3 has 13 residues. CDR3 coding DNA: TGTGCCAGCAGCTTAGTGACAGGGGAAGGCTACACCTTC. Residues: CASSLVTGEGYTF.

This clonotype has ten or more counts. This chain links TRBV12-3 or TRBV12-4 with TRBJ2-2; 11 positions match TRBD2. After removal of 6 bases from V and 2 bases from J, the junction contained 5 bases not matched to a gene. The CDR3 sequence is 16 residues long. In DNA, the CDR3 is TGTGCCAGCAGAGAGGGACTAGCGGTTAACACCGGGGAGCTGTTTTTT. This encodes CASREGLAVNTGELFF.

This clonotype came up many times. The chain is built from TRBV7-9 and TRBJ2-3; a possible D gene is TRBD2 (6 bases). This CDR3 comprises 17 residues. V was trimmed by 4 bases and J by 1 base, leaving 18 bases between them. The germline V gene has CDR1 SEHNR and CDR2 FQNEAQ (reference sequence). CDR3 sequence reads: CASSSRRLVGGTDTQYF. Here the CDR3 DNA reads TGTGCCAGCAGCTCTCGACGACTAGTGGGGGGCACAGATACGCAGTATTTT.

This clonotype was observed at least ten times. The chain joins TRBV12-3 or TRBV12-4 to TRBJ2-1; 7 bases are shared with TRBD2. Germline trimming cut 4 bases from V and 9 bases from J; bases unmatched to any gene: 3. The CDR3 length is 12 residues. CDR3 amino acids: CASSSTSSEQFF. In DNA, the CDR3 is TGTGCCAGCAGTTCGACTAGCAGTGAGCAGTTCTTC.

This clonotype showed up many times. This CDR3 is CASSSPTGPETQYF. In nucleotides, the CDR3 is TGTGCCAGCAGCTCGCCGACAGGGCCGGAGACCCAGTACTTC. This rearrangement joins TRBV7-2 to TRBJ2-5, with 7 bases matching TRBD1. This CDR3 comprises 14 residues. V gave up 4 bases and J gave up 5 bases; unmatched junction bases: 7. Germline lookup yields CDR1 SGHTA and CDR2 FQGNSA.

This clonotype was observed at least ten times. The V call is TRBV6-2 or TRBV6-3, the J call TRBJ2-1, with D tentatively TRBD2 (6 bases). The length of the CDR3 is 14 residues. Germline CDR1 and CDR2: MNHEY and SVGEGT. The V gene lost 6 bases and the J gene lost 6 bases, with 15 bases spanning the gap. The CDR3: CASRDYLSGNEQFF. CDR3 DNA: TGTGCCAGCAGGGACTACCTTTCGGGCAATGAGCAGTTCTTC.

This clonotype was seen repeatedly, ten times or more. The rearrangement links TRBV12-3 or TRBV12-4 to TRBJ1-1; TRBD1 matches 8 bases. This CDR3 comprises 12 residues. V lost 10 bases, J lost 2 bases, and 3 bases stayed unmatched. CDR3 coding DNA: TGTGCCACTGGACAGGGTAACACTGAAGCTTTCTTT. Its protein is CATGQGNTEAFF.

This clonotype was picked up many times. The V and J genes are TRBV20-1 and TRBJ2-4; TRBD2 aligns across 7 bases. Germline assignment: CDR1 DFQATT and CDR2 SNEGSKA (reference sequence). Unmatched junction bases numbered 10, after V lost 4 bases and J lost 4 bases. The CDR3 runs 15 residues. The CDR3 sequence: CSATSRRETKNIQYF. CDR3 coding DNA: TGCAGTGCTACGTCAAGGCGGGAGACTAAAAACATTCAGTACTTC.

This clonotype appeared many times. This chain links TRBV3-1 with TRBJ2-7; the match to TRBD2 covers 8 bases. The V gene end was trimmed by 4 bases and the J gene end by 0 bases; junction bases not matched to a gene: 2. Germline V gene sequence: CDR1 LGHDT, CDR2 YNNKEL (reference sequence). The CDR3 is 14 amino acids. The CDR3 here is CASSLAGLSYEQYF. The CDR3 DNA reads TGTGCCAGCAGCCTAGCGGGACTCTCCTACGAGCAGTACTTC.

Many counts were recorded for this clonotype. The J gene is TRBJ2-1, the V gene TRBV28; TRBD2 matches 12 bases. V dropped 5 bases and J dropped 4; count of bases not matched to a gene: 15. The CDR3 spans 19 residues. From germline, CDR1 is MDHEN and CDR2 SYDVKM. CDR3 bases: TGTGCCAGCAGTCCCCTCCACGCCCCCCTAGCGGGAGGGTACAATGAGCAGTTCTTC. This codes for CASSPLHAPLAGGYNEQFF.

This clonotype was recorded at least ten times. The rearrangement links TRBV5-1 to TRBJ2-5; D not resolved. The ends were cut back, 4 bases at V and 5 bases at J, with 15 bases in the middle. The CDR3 extends over 14 amino acids. From germline, CDR1 is SGHRS and CDR2 YFSETQ. The CDR3 sequence is CASSQRGFGETQYF. The CDR3 DNA follows: TGCGCCAGCAGCCAAAGAGGATTCGGGGAGACCCAGTACTTC.

This clonotype was recorded many times. J is TRBJ2-7 and V is TRBV20-1; 7 bases map to TRBD1. The germline gives CDR1 DFQATT, CDR2 SNEGSKA (reference sequence). The CDR3 is 13 residues long. With 6 bases clipped from V and 0 bases from J, the junction kept 5 bases outside the gene matches. CDR3 in amino acids: CSAKTGSSYEQYF. The CDR3 DNA reads TGCAGTGCCAAGACAGGGAGCTCCTACGAGCAGTACTTC.

This clonotype was observed many times. This chain uses TRBV7-2 with TRBJ1-5; D is perhaps TRBD1 (6 bases). This CDR3 spans 14 amino acids. V lost 4 bases, J lost 4 bases, and 11 bases lay in between. Germline V lookup: CDR1 SGHTA, CDR2 FQGNSA. The CDR3 sequence: CASSSQGLNQPQHF. CDR3 DNA: TGTGCCAGCAGCTCGCAGGGGCTGAATCAGCCCCAGCATTTT.

This clonotype was detected many times. The chain is built from TRBV7-2 and TRBJ1-1, with 9 bases identical to TRBD1. Trimming removed 5 bases from V and 7 bases from J; junction bases left unmatched: 8. The CDR3 spans 14 residues. Germline CDR1 SGHTA, CDR2 FQGNSA. The DNA for the CDR3 is TGTGCCAGCAGCACTACAGGGGGCGAGGGTGAAGCTTTCTTT. This codes for CASSTTGGEGEAFF.

This clonotype occurred many times. This sequence joins TRBV5-1 and TRBJ1-2; D gene unclear. The CDR3 contains 14 residues. CDR1 is SGHRS and CDR2 is YFSETQ in the germline V gene. V lost 2 bases, J lost 2 bases, and 10 bases lay in between. In DNA, the CDR3 is TGCGCCAGCAGCTTCGGCTCCGAGAACTATGGCTACACCTTC. Its protein is CASSFGSENYGYTF.

This clonotype was detected only a few times. The rearrangement uses TRBV28 and TRBJ1-2, with a weak D call TRBD1 (5 bases). This CDR3 has 13 amino acids. Trimming stripped 7 bases from V and 2 bases from J, with 11 bases between. CDR1 and CDR2 from the germline V gene are MDHEN and SYDVKM. CDR3 in DNA: TGTGCCAGCATCGACAGCAGGAACTATGGCTACACCTTC. Translated, it gives CASIDSRNYGYTF.

In this sample, this clonotype turned up many times. V and J are TRBV7-2 and TRBJ2-1, with 7 bases aligning to TRBD2. This CDR3 is 17 amino acids long. J was trimmed by 5 bases and V by 1 base; bases with no gene match: 11. The V gene's germline CDR1 is SGHTA and CDR2 FQGNSA. CDR3: CASSLVSPSGNDNEQFF. CDR3 nucleotides: TGTGCCAGCAGCTTAGTATCGCCCAGCGGGAACGACAATGAGCAGTTCTTC.

This clonotype was seen ten or more times. The chain uses TRBV20-1 and TRBJ1-3; maybe TRBD1 (6 bases). With 6 bases removed from V and 1 base from J, the gap between germline ends came to 13 bases. CDR3 size: 14 residues. CDR1 and CDR2 from the germline V gene are DFQATT and SNEGSKA (reference sequence). The CDR3 DNA sequence: TGCAGTGCCACCGACAGGACTTCTGGAAACACCATATATTTT. Amino acids: CSATDRTSGNTIYF.

This clonotype has a count of ten or more. Here the CDR3 reads CSASGDLRSSYEQYF. The CDR3 nucleotides read TGCAGTGCTAGTGGGGACCTCCGAAGCTCCTACGAGCAGTACTTC. The gene calls are TRBV20-1 and TRBJ2-7; D could derive from TRBD1 or TRBD2 (5 bases each). From germline, CDR1 is DFQATT and CDR2 SNEGSKA (reference sequence). The length of the CDR3 is 15 residues. V lost 3 bases, J lost 0 bases, and 15 bases lay in between.

This clonotype was detected many times. The rearrangement joins TRBV5-1 to TRBJ2-6; TRBD1 agrees at 7 bases. CDR3 length equals 16 residues. The trim removed 5 bases at V and 0 bases at J, leaving 5 bases unmatched. The V gene's germline CDR1 is SGHRS and CDR2 YFSETQ. The CDR3 DNA reads as TGCGCCAGCAGTTCGGGACAGCCCTCTGGGGCCAACGTCCTGACTTTC. It specifies CASSSGQPSGANVLTF.

This clonotype was counted ten times or more. This chain connects TRBV7-9 to TRBJ2-1, with D unclear. This CDR3 is 12 amino acids long. Germline-derived CDR1 and CDR2 are SEHNR and FQNEAQ (reference sequence). V gave up 4 bases and J gave up 4 bases, with 5 bases separating them. The CDR3 reads CASSSTYNEQFF. The CDR3 DNA sequence: TGTGCCAGCAGCTCGACTTACAATGAGCAGTTCTTC.

This clonotype was picked up many times. The gene calls are TRBV20-1 and TRBJ1-2; D ambiguous. The CDR3 contains 12 residues. V lost 3 bases, J lost 6 bases, and 11 bases lay in between. Germline V gives CDR1 DFQATT, CDR2 SNEGSKA (reference sequence). For the CDR3, the DNA is TGCAGTGCTAGGGCGGACGGCCATGGCTACACCTTC. It is translated as CSARADGHGYTF.

This clonotype was detected many times. The V and J genes are TRBV5-1 and TRBJ2-5; D unclear. The germline gives CDR1 SGHRS, CDR2 YFSETQ. V lost 0 bases, J lost 1 base, and 10 bases lay in between. CDR3 length equals 15 residues. CDR3 DNA sequence: TGCGCCAGCAGCTTGGCCGCGAACCTCCAAGAGACCCAGTACTTC. It is translated as CASSLAANLQETQYF.

This clonotype occurred many times. V and J are TRBV20-1 and TRBJ2-1; 9 bases are a match to TRBD2. From germline, CDR1 is DFQATT and CDR2 SNEGSKA (reference sequence). The CDR3 length is 16 residues. V trimming: 6 bases; J trimming: 4 bases; junction bases outside the gene matches: 13. CDR3 loop: CSAPNDRTSAYNEQFF. In nucleotides, the CDR3 is TGCAGTGCCCCAAACGATCGGACTAGCGCTTACAATGAGCAGTTCTTC.

The table lists this clonotype with many counts. The chain carries TRBV28 and TRBJ2-7; 9 positions match TRBD2. The CDR3 has 16 amino acids. Germline V CDR1 and CDR2: MDHEN, SYDVKM. V was clipped by 3 bases and J by 2 bases; unmatched bases: 8. The CDR3 is CASSFILAGLPYEQYF. CDR3 coding DNA: TGTGCCAGCAGTTTTATCCTAGCGGGACTACCCTACGAGCAGTACTTC.

This clonotype showed up many times. The chain recombines TRBV7-6 with TRBJ2-1; TRBD1 or TRBD2 may be the D gene (5 bases each). Germline CDR1 and CDR2: SGHVS and FNYEAQ. V was clipped by 4 bases and J by 5 bases, with 9 bases between them. CDR3 size: 13 residues. The CDR3 DNA follows: TGTGCCAGCAGCTCCGGGGCTAACAATGAGCAGTTCTTC. Its protein is CASSSGANNEQFF. Looking up the rest from reference TRBV7-6 and TRBJ2-1 gives the full variable domain: GAGVSQSPRYKVTKRGQDVALRCDPISGHVSLYWYRQALGQGPEFLTYFNYEAQQDKSGLPNDRFSAERPEGSISTLTIQRTEQRDSAMYRCASSSGANNEQFFGPGTRLTVL.